This is a list of T cell receptor beta chains from one sample in a study of cytomegalovirus exposure and HLA in healthy donors. Sequenced by immunoSEQ multiplex PCR; TCRdb stores in-frame clones only, minus some. The sample comprises 55,000 to 80,000 clones, less than 80% of which are singletons, and over 7% rests with the top ten. The sequencing input was PBMCs. All receptors come from a man between 60 and 75 years old in good health and CMV-seropositive. CDR3s include the opening cysteine and the closing phenylalanine or tryptophan. A D gene is named only where the DNA matches it firmly. A row's size may be missing; if present it is once, few, many or a size class.

J gene: TRBJ1-2; CDR3 length: 17; clone size: NA; D gene: NA; V gene: TRBV5-4; CDR3 protein: CASSLEGAGNSNYGYTF; CDR3 DNA: TGTGCCAGCAGCTTGGAAGGGGCTGGTAATTCCAACTATGGCTACACCTTC
J gene: TRBJ2-7; CDR3 length: 14; clone size: NA; D gene: NA; V gene: TRBV11-2; CDR3 protein: CASSFTTGHYEQYF; CDR3 DNA: TGTGCCAGCAGCTTCACGACAGGACACTACGAGCAGTACTTC
J gene: TRBJ2-4; CDR3 length: 17; clone size: few; D gene: NA; V gene: TRBV5-1; CDR3 protein: CASSLATAPRSKNIQYF; CDR3 DNA: TGCGCCAGCAGCTTGGCGACAGCCCCTCGTTCCAAAAACATTCAGTACTTC
J gene: TRBJ1-3; CDR3 length: 18; clone size: NA; D gene: NA; V gene: TRBV4-1; CDR3 protein: CASSQENTRGAHGNTIYF; CDR3 DNA: TGCGCCAGCAGCCAAGAGAACACCCGGGGGGCGCATGGAAACACCATATATTTT
J gene: TRBJ1-2; CDR3 length: 13; clone size: NA; D gene: NA; V gene: TRBV18; CDR3 protein: CASSPDRANGYTF; CDR3 DNA: TGTGCCAGCTCACCAGACAGAGCTAATGGCTACACCTTC
J gene: TRBJ2-7; CDR3 length: 14; clone size: NA; D gene: TRBD1; V gene: TRBV2; CDR3 protein: CASSLDRGNYEQYF; CDR3 DNA: TGTGCCAGCAGCCTGGACAGGGGGAACTATGAGCAGTACTTC
J gene: TRBJ2-5; CDR3 length: 14; clone size: NA; D gene: TRBD1; V gene: TRBV6-5; CDR3 protein: CASSNSGGKETQYF; CDR3 DNA: TGTGCCAGCAGTAACTCAGGGGGAAAAGAGACCCAGTACTTC
J gene: TRBJ2-7; CDR3 length: 13; clone size: NA; D gene: NA; V gene: TRBV5-1; CDR3 protein: CASSFGGNYEQYF; CDR3 DNA: TGCGCCAGCAGCTTCGGCGGAAACTACGAGCAGTACTTC
J gene: TRBJ2-5; CDR3 length: 15; clone size: NA; D gene: TRBD2; V gene: TRBV6-6; CDR3 protein: CASSNLAGGKETQYF; CDR3 DNA: TGTGCCAGCAGTAACTTAGCGGGAGGGAAAGAGACCCAGTACTTC
J gene: TRBJ1-2; CDR3 length: 17; clone size: NA; D gene: NA; V gene: TRBV12-2; CDR3 protein: CASRYTIPRTGFRGYTF; CDR3 DNA: TGTGCAAGTCGCTACACGATACCCCGCACAGGGTTTAGAGGCTACACCTTC
J gene: TRBJ2-1; CDR3 length: 16; clone size: NA; D gene: TRBD1; V gene: TRBV6-1; CDR3 protein: CASSGLRDSYYNEQFF; CDR3 DNA: TGTGCCAGCAGTGGGCTCCGGGACAGTTACTACAATGAGCAGTTCTTC
J gene: TRBJ2-7; CDR3 length: 17; clone size: few; D gene: TRBD2; V gene: TRBV27; CDR3 protein: CASSLRGTSGRASEQYF; CDR3 DNA: TGTGCCAGCAGTTTAAGGGGGACTAGCGGGAGGGCTTCCGAGCAGTACTTC
J gene: TRBJ2-3; CDR3 length: 14; clone size: NA; D gene: NA; V gene: TRBV25-1; CDR3 protein: CASSDQRSTDTQYF; CDR3 DNA: TGTGCCAGCAGTGACCAGCGGAGCACAGATACGCAGTATTTT
J gene: TRBJ2-6; CDR3 length: 20; clone size: NA; D gene: TRBD1; V gene: TRBV27; CDR3 protein: CASSPRTGAQPTSGANVLTF; CDR3 DNA: TGTGCCAGCAGTCCAAGGACAGGGGCGCAACCCACCTCTGGGGCCAACGTCCTGACTTTC
J gene: TRBJ1-1; CDR3 length: 14; clone size: NA; D gene: TRBD1; V gene: TRBV29-1; CDR3 protein: CSVGQGATGTEAFF; CDR3 DNA: TGCAGCGTTGGACAGGGGGCTACGGGCACTGAAGCTTTCTTT
J gene: TRBJ2-2; CDR3 length: 15; clone size: few; D gene: NA; V gene: TRBV5-6; CDR3 protein: CASSLWTANTGELFF; CDR3 DNA: TGTGCCAGCAGCTTGTGGACAGCTAACACCGGGGAGCTGTTTTTT
J gene: TRBJ2-5; CDR3 length: 14; clone size: NA; D gene: NA; V gene: TRBV19; CDR3 protein: CASSSITAQETQYF; CDR3 DNA: TGTGCCAGTAGCTCGATTACAGCTCAAGAGACCCAGTACTTC
J gene: TRBJ2-7; CDR3 length: 13; clone size: once; D gene: NA; V gene: TRBV5-5; CDR3 protein: CASSFGSTYEQYF; CDR3 DNA: TGTGCCAGCAGCTTTGGCAGTACCTACGAGCAGTACTTC
J gene: TRBJ1-1; CDR3 length: 14; clone size: NA; D gene: TRBD1; V gene: TRBV6-1; CDR3 protein: CASRKDRGGTEAFF; CDR3 DNA: TGTGCCAGCAGAAAGGACAGGGGTGGCACTGAAGCTTTCTTT
J gene: TRBJ1-4; CDR3 length: 15; clone size: NA; D gene: TRBD1; V gene: TRBV7-9; CDR3 protein: CASSFIGTGGDWLFF; CDR3 DNA: TGTGCCAGCAGCTTTATCGGGACAGGGGGAGATTGGCTGTTTTTT
J gene: TRBJ2-1; CDR3 length: 17; clone size: NA; D gene: TRBD2; V gene: TRBV2; CDR3 protein: CASARASGRAWYNEQFF; CDR3 DNA: TGTGCCTCGGCGCGGGCTAGCGGGAGGGCCTGGTACAATGAGCAGTTCTTC
J gene: TRBJ1-1; CDR3 length: 15; clone size: NA; D gene: NA; V gene: TRBV6-1; CDR3 protein: CASSVQGLMNTEAFF; CDR3 DNA: TGTGCCAGCAGTGTCCAGGGCCTCATGAACACTGAAGCTTTCTTT
J gene: TRBJ2-2; CDR3 length: 13; clone size: NA; D gene: TRBD1; V gene: TRBV29-1; CDR3 protein: CSVCRDRAGELFF; CDR3 DNA: TGCAGCGTTTGTCGGGACAGGGCCGGGGAGCTGTTTTTT
J gene: TRBJ2-7; CDR3 length: 13; clone size: NA; D gene: TRBD1; V gene: TRBV19; CDR3 protein: CASRDRGRDEQYF; CDR3 DNA: TGTGCCAGCCGGGACAGGGGCAGGGACGAGCAGTACTTC
J gene: TRBJ2-5; CDR3 length: 13; clone size: NA; D gene: TRBD2; V gene: TRBV7-9; CDR3 protein: CASSSPSGETQYF; CDR3 DNA: TGTGCCAGCAGCTCGCCTAGCGGAGAGACCCAGTACTTC
J gene: TRBJ2-7; CDR3 length: 12; clone size: NA; D gene: NA; V gene: TRBV6-1; CDR3 protein: CASSEILYEQYF; CDR3 DNA: TGTGCCAGCAGTGAAATACTCTACGAGCAGTACTTC
J gene: TRBJ2-7; CDR3 length: 15; clone size: few; D gene: NA; V gene: TRBV11-3; CDR3 protein: CASSLNQAMYYEQYF; CDR3 DNA: TGTGCCAGCAGCTTAAATCAGGCGATGTACTACGAGCAGTACTTC
J gene: TRBJ1-4; CDR3 length: 13; clone size: once; D gene: NA; V gene: TRBV6-6; CDR3 protein: CASKGPGSEKLFF; CDR3 DNA: TGTGCCAGCAAGGGGCCCGGGAGTGAAAAACTGTTTTTT